The clone carrying this TCR beta chain has only a few counts. Its cognate antigen is unknown. The sample belongs to a study of T cells after yellow fever vaccination. Turning to the study itself: SMART-Seq v4 Ultra Low Input prepared libraries from low-cell fractions. Study outcomes and limitations: Few clonotypes appeared in both CD4 and CD8 compartments. Repertoires obtained by FACS sorting could include abundant clonotypes that entered as contaminants from the bulk population.

As TCR cDNA was made by 5'RACE template switching, a universal primer site and UMIs were added. A single record per CDR3 protein comes from TCRdb applying MiXCR to the 5' RACE reads. The sample has 200,000 or so distinct CDR3 sequences, around 6.7% seen once; the top ten hold 0.8% to 1.2%. The CDR3 length is 14 residues. Germline trimming cut 5 bases from V and 5 bases from J; bases unmatched to any gene: 9. Germline V gene lookup returns CDR1 DFQATT and CDR2 SNEGSKA (reference sequence). V and J are TRBV20-1 and TRBJ2-1; 7 bases agree with TRBD1. The clonotype was recovered from a man younger than 45 who received the YFV17D yellow fever vaccine. Sequenced here: CD4+ T cells sorted from PBMCs, sampled on the day of the yellow fever booster vaccination. The CDR3 DNA reads TGCAGTGCTCCTACACAGGGGTCCCACAATGAGCAGTTCTTC. Translation gives CSAPTQGSHNEQFF.